Presented here are 11 T cell receptor beta chains from one specimen sequenced in a study of Graves' ophthalmopathy and Graves' hyperthyroidism. Researchers took RNA transcripts and amplified TCR beta CDR3 regions from them. HTBI-primed RT-PCR formed the first round, and a multiplex PCR formed the second. TCRdb re-called the multiplex PCR reads through MiXCR, storing one row per CDR3 protein. There are 200,000 to 300,000 distinct CDR3 sequences in the sample; about 46% occur only once, and about 45% lies in the top ten. Source material: peripheral blood. The receptors stem from an adult man with Graves' ophthalmopathy.

The rearrangement uses TRBV12-3 or TRBV12-4 and TRBJ2-5, with 7 bases identical to TRBD2. With 3 bases clipped from V and 2 bases from J, the junction kept 6 bases outside the gene matches. The CDR3 extends over 15 amino acids. The CDR3 sequence: CASSFGSGVQETQYF. The CDR3 nucleotides read TGTGCCAGCAGTTTTGGGAGCGGGGTGCAAGAGACCCAGTACTTC.

This clonotype was counted a few times. The chain combines TRBV2 with TRBJ1-2, with TRBD1 as a possible D gene (6 bases). CDR3 length: 13 amino acids. V was cut by 7 bases and J by 6 bases, with 15 bases left in between. CDR1 and CDR2 from the germline V gene are SNHLY and FYNNEI. This CDR3 reads CASTEQGFNGYTF. CDR3 in DNA: TGTGCCAGCACGGAACAGGGTTTTAATGGCTACACCTTC.

At least ten counts were recorded for this clonotype. The rearrangement links TRBV7-2 to TRBJ2-7, with 10 positions matching TRBD2. The germline V gene encodes CDR1 SGHTA and CDR2 FQGNSA. The J segment lost 6 bases and the V segment lost 2 bases, leaving 4 bases of the junction unmatched. The CDR3 consists of 14 residues. CDR3 DNA: TGTGCCAGCAGCTTACTAGCGGGAGTGGGCGAGCAGTACTTC. Protein sequence: CASSLLAGVGEQYF.

The chain recombines TRBV15 with TRBJ1-4; the match to TRBD1 covers 7 bases. CDR3 size: 14 residues. Germline-derived CDR1 and CDR2 are LNHNV and YYDKDF (reference sequence). The J segment lost 4 bases and the V segment lost 6 bases, leaving 5 bases of the junction unmatched. The CDR3 DNA reads as TGTGCCACCAGAAGGACAGGACTTAATGAAAAACTGTTTTTT. As protein: CATRRTGLNEKLFF.

This clonotype appeared a few times. The J gene is TRBJ2-7, the V gene TRBV12-3 or TRBV12-4; 9 positions match TRBD2. The CDR3 spans 14 residues. The V and J ends lost 1 base and 5 bases, in that order; junction bases with no gene match: 3. The chain's CDR3 is CASSLGLAVNEQYF. For the CDR3, the DNA is TGTGCCAGCAGTTTAGGACTAGCGGTTAACGAGCAGTACTTC.

This chain uses TRBV30 with TRBJ2-2, with D possibly called TRBD1 or TRBD2 (5 bases each). Between the trimmed V and J ends, which lost 6 bases and 6 bases, there was a span of 20 bases. The germline CDR1 and CDR2 sequences are GTSNPN and SVGIG (reference sequence). This CDR3 is 15 amino acids long. The CDR3 reads CACLDPGTAAGELFF. The CDR3 DNA is TGTGCCTGCCTGGACCCCGGGACGGCAGCCGGGGAGCTGTTTTTT. The entire variable domain, with the rest obtained from reference TRBV30 and TRBJ2-2, is as follows: SQTIHQWPATLVQPVGSPLSLECTVEGTSNPNLYWYRQAAGRGLQLLFYSVGIGQISSEVPQNLSASRPQDRQFILSSKKLLLSDSGFYLCACLDPGTAAGELFFGEGSRLTVL.

This clonotype was detected only a few times. The chain recombines TRBV7-2 with TRBJ2-7; D possibly matches TRBD1 or TRBD2 (7 bases each). This CDR3 spans 15 amino acids. CDR1 SGHTA and CDR2 FQGNSA come from the germline V gene. Trimming took 0 bases from V and 6 from J, leaving 15 bases between them. This CDR3 reads CASSLAGEGAGEQYF. The CDR3 coding sequence is TGTGCCAGCAGCTTAGCAGGGGAGGGGGCCGGCGAGCAGTACTTC.

The chain is built from TRBV5-6 and TRBJ1-2; 8 positions match TRBD1. There are 16 residues in the CDR3. Germline V gives CDR1 SGHDT, CDR2 YYEEEE. The junction had 12 bases not matched to a gene; V was cut back by 4 bases and J by 4 bases. DNA for the CDR3: TGTGCCAGCAGCCAAAAAACCGGGACAGGATCCTATGGCTACACCTTC. Translated, it gives CASSQKTGTGSYGYTF.

CDR3 bases: TGTGCCAGCAGTTTATCGATACGGGAGACCCAGTACTTC. Its protein product is CASSLSIRETQYF. The rearrangement joins TRBV2 to TRBJ2-5, with D hard to call. The germline V and J ends were trimmed by 5 bases and 5 bases, with 12 bases remaining between them. Per the germline V gene, CDR1 is SNHLY and CDR2 is FYNNEI. The CDR3 totals 13 residues.

This clonotype was counted only a few times. The V gene is TRBV12-3 or TRBV12-4, the J gene TRBJ2-7; 9 nucleotides agree with TRBD1. The CDR3 spans 16 residues. The V segment lost 4 bases and the J segment 2 bases; nucleotides outside the gene matches: 9. CDR3 amino acids: CASSSTRRTGAYEQYF. The CDR3 DNA reads TGTGCCAGCAGTTCCACCCGGCGGACAGGGGCCTACGAGCAGTACTTC.

The J gene is TRBJ1-6, the V gene TRBV7-3, with D perhaps matching TRBD1 (5 bases). V was shortened by 1 base and J by 8 bases, with 12 bases between the two germline ends. Germline V CDR1 and CDR2: SGHTA, FQGTGA. CDR3 length equals 15 residues. The DNA of the CDR3 is TGTGCCAGCAGCTTAAGGGGGGGATTCGATTCACCCCTCCACTTT. This codes for CASSLRGGFDSPLHF.